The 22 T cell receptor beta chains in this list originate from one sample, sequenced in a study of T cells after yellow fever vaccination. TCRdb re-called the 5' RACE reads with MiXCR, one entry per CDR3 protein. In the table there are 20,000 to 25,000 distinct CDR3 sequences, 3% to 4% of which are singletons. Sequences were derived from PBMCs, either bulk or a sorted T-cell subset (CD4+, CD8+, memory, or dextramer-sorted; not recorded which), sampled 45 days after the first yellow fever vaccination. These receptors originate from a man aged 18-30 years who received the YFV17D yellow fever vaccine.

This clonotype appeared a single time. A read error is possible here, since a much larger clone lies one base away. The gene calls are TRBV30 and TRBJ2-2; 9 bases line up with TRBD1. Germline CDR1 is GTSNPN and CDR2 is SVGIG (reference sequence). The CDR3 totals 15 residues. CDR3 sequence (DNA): TGTCCCTGGATGGACAGGGGCCCTCGGGACGGGGAGCTGTTTTTT. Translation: CPWMDRGPRDGELFF.

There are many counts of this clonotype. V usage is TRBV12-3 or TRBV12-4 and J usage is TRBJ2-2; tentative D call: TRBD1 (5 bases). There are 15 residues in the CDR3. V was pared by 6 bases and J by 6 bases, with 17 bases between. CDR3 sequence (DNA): TGTGCCAGCAGCTTTGCACAGGTTGGGGCCGGGGAGCTGTTTTTT. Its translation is CASSFAQVGAGELFF.

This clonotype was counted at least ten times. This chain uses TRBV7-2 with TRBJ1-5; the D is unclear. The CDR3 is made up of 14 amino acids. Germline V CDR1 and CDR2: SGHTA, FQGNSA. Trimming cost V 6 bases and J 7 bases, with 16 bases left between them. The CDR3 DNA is TGTGCCAGCAGTCTTTGGGGTTTCGAGCAGCCCCAGCATTTT. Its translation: CASSLWGFEQPQHF.

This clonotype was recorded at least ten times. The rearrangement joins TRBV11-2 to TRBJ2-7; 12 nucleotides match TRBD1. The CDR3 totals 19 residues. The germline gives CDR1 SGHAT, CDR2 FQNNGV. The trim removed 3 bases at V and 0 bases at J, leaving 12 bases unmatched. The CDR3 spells CASSFDPPGTGGFSYEQYF. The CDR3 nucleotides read TGTGCCAGCAGCTTCGACCCCCCCGGGACAGGGGGCTTCTCCTACGAGCAGTACTTC.

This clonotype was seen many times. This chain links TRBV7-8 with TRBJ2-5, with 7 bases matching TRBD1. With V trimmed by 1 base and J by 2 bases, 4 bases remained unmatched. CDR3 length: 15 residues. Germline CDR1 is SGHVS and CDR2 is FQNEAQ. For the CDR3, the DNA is TGTGCCAGCAGCTTAGGTGCGACAGGGCAAGAGACCCAGTACTTC. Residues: CASSLGATGQETQYF.

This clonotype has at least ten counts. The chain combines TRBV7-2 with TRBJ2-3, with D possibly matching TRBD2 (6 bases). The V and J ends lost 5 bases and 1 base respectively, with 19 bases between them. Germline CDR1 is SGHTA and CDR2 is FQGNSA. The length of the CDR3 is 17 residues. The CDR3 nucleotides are TGTGCCAGCAGCCCGCCGATGGGACTGATAGGCACAGATACGCAGTATTTT. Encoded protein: CASSPPMGLIGTDTQYF.

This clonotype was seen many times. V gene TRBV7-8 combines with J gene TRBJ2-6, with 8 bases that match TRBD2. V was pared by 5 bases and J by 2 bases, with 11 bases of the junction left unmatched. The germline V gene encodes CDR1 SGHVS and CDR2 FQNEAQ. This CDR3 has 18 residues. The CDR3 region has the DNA TGTGCCAGCAGCCAAGGACTAGCAAGGGCGGCTGGGGCCAACGTCCTGACTTTC. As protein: CASSQGLARAAGANVLTF.

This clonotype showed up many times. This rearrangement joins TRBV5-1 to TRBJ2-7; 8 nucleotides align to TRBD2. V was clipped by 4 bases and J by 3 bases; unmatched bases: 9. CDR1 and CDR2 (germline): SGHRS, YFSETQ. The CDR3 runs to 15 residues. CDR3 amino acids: CASSILTSVDYEQYF. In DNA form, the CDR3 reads TGCGCCAGCAGCATATTGACTAGCGTCGACTACGAGCAGTACTTC. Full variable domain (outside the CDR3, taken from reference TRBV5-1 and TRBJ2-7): KAGVTQTPRYLIKTRGQQVTLSCSPISGHRSVSWYQQTPGQGLQFLFEYFSETQRNKGNFPGRFSGRQFSNSRSEMNVSTLELGDSALYLCASSILTSVDYEQYFGPGTRLTVT.

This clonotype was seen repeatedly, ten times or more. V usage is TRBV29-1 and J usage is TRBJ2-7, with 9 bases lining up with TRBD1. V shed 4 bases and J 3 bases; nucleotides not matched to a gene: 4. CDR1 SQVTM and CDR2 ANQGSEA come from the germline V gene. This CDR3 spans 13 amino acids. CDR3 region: CSVVGTGIYEQYF. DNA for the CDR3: TGCAGCGTTGTGGGGACAGGGATCTACGAGCAGTACTTC.

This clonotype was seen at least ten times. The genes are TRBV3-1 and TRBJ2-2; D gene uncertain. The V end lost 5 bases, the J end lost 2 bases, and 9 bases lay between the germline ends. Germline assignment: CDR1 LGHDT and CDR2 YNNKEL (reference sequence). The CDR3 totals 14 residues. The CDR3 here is CASSLQGNTGELFF. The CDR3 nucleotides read TGTGCCAGCAGCTTACAAGGAAACACCGGGGAGCTGTTTTTT. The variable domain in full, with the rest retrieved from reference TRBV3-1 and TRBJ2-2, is DTAVSQTPKYLVTQMGNDKSIKCEQNLGHDTMYWYKQDSKKFLKIMFSYNNKELIINETVPNRFSPKSPDKAHLNLHINSLELGDSAVYFCASSLQGNTGELFFGEGSRLTVL.

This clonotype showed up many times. Written as DNA, the CDR3 is TGTGCCAGCGGGAGGGCTGGGGGTGGCGAAGAGACCCAGTACTTC. Residues: CASGRAGGGEETQYF. The chain employs TRBV9 and TRBJ2-5; TRBD2 agrees at 7 bases. This CDR3 is built from 15 residues. V trimming: 7 bases; J trimming: 3 bases; junction bases outside the gene matches: 12. CDR1 is SGDLS, CDR2 YYNGEE, per germline.

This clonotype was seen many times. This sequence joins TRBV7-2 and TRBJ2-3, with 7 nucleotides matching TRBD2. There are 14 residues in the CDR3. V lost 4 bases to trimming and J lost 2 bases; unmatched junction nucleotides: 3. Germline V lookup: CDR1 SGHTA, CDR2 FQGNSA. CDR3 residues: CASSSGTNTDTQYF. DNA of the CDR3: TGTGCCAGCAGCTCCGGGACTAACACAGATACGCAGTATTTT.

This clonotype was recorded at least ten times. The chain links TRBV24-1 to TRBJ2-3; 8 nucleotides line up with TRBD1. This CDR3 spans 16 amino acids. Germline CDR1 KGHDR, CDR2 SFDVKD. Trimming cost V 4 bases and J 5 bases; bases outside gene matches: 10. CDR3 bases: TGTGCCACCAGTGAGCGGACAGGGCTAATGAGAGATACGCAGTATTTT. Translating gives CATSERTGLMRDTQYF.

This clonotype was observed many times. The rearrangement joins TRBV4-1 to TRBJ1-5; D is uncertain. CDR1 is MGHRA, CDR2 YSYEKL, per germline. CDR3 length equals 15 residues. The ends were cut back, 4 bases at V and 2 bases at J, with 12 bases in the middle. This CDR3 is CASSRGRVGNQPQHF. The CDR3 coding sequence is TGCGCCAGCAGCCGTGGTCGGGTCGGCAATCAGCCCCAGCATTTT.

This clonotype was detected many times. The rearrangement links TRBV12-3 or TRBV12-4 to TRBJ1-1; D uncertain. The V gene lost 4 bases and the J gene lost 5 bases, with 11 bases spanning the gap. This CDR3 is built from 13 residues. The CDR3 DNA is TGTGCCAGCAGTTGGGCAGTAGGTACTGAAGCTTTCTTT. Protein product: CASSWAVGTEAFF.

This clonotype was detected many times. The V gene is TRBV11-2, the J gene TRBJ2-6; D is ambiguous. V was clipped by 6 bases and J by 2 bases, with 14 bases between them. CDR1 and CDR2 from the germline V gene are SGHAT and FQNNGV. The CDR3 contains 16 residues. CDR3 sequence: CASSQTTSAGANVLTF. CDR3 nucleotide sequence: TGTGCCAGCAGTCAAACGACGTCCGCTGGGGCCAACGTCCTGACTTTC.

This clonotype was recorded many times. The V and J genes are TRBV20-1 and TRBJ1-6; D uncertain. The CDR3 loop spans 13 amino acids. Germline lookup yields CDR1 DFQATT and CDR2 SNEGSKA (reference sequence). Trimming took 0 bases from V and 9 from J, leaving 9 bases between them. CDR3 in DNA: TGCAGTGCTAGAGAGGTGGCGGGTTCACCCCTCCACTTT. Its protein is CSAREVAGSPLHF.

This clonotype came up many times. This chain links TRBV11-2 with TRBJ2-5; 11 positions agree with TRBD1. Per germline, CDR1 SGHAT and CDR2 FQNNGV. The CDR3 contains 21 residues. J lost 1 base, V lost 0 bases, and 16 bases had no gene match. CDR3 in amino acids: CASSLDFLWVRGTGGQETQYF. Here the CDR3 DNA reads TGTGCCAGCAGCTTAGATTTCTTGTGGGTTCGCGGGACAGGGGGCCAAGAGACCCAGTACTTC.

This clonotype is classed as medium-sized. Here the CDR3 reads CSARALAGGLETQYF. The CDR3 nucleotides are TGCAGTGCTAGAGCCCTAGCGGGGGGTTTAGAGACCCAGTACTTC. V and J are TRBV20-1 and TRBJ2-5; TRBD2 matches at 11 bases. This CDR3 is 15 amino acids long. V gave up 1 base and J gave up 4 bases; unmatched junction bases: 5. Germline loops: CDR1 DFQATT, CDR2 SNEGSKA (reference sequence).

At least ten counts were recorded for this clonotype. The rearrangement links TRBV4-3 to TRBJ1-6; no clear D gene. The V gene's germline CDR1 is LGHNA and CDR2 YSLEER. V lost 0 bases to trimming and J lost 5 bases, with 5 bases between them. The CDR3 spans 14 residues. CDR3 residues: CASSQESDNSPLHF. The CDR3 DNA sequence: TGCGCCAGCAGCCAAGAGTCCGATAATTCACCCCTCCACTTT.

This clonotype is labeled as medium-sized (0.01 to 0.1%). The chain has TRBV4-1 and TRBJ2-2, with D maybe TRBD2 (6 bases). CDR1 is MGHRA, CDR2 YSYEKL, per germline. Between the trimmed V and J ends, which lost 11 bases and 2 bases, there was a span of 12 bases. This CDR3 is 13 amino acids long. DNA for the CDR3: TGCGCCTCACGGGGACTCAACACCGGGGAGCTGTTTTTT. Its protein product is CASRGLNTGELFF.

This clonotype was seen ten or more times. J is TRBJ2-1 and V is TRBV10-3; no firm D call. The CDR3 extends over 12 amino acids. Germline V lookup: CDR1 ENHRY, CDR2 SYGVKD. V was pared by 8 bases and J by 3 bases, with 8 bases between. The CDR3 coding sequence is TGTGCCATCGGAGACTTCTACAATGAGCAGTTCTTC. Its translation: CAIGDFYNEQFF.